One sample yielded the 15 T cell receptor beta chains listed below, sequenced in a study of shared clonotypes between healthy human individuals (dated by TCRdb to the early 2020s). The library was obtained by the immunoSEQ multiplex PCR assay. TCRdb took this table from immuneACCESS and kept in-frame rearrangements with V and J called. Such tables lack part of the clones; where checked against another copy, unresolved V genes explain under half of the gap, and the rest is unexplained. Across this sample there are hundreds of thousands of clones, with around 79% seen only once. About 12% of the sample lies in the top ten. Sequencing used PBMCs. The receptors originated from a woman aged 40 to 49 in good health. Some clones in this sample may be carry-over from other donors' samples.

The chain has TRBV5-4 and TRBJ1-1; 7 bases line up with TRBD1. With 4 bases clipped from V and 4 bases from J, the junction kept 4 bases outside the gene matches. Germline CDR1 reads SGHNT; CDR2 reads YYREEE (reference sequence). This CDR3 comprises 13 residues. CDR3 nucleotides: TGTGCCAGCAGCGAGGACAGGTTCACTGAAGCTTTCTTT. Translating it yields CASSEDRFTEAFF.

The sample holds a few counts of this clone. CDR3 nucleotides: TGTGCCAGCAGTTTCGCGGGAGAGGGGGTCACAGATACGCAGTATTTT. The encoded protein is CASSFAGEGVTDTQYF. This chain uses TRBV28 with TRBJ2-3; D possibly corresponds to TRBD2 (7 bases). The CDR3 has 16 residues. Trimming pared 3 bases from V and 2 bases from J, leaving 15 bases between. Germline lookup yields CDR1 MDHEN and CDR2 SYDVKM. The complete variable domain, with remaining parts taken from reference TRBV28 and TRBJ2-3, reads DVKVTQSSRYLVKRTGEKVFLECVQDMDHENMFWYRQDPGLGLRLIYFSYDVKMKEKGDIPEGYSVSREKKERFSLILESASTNQTSMYLCASSFAGEGVTDTQYFGPGTRLTVL.

The genes are TRBV9 and TRBJ2-3; TRBD2 matches 12 bases. The CDR3 totals 18 residues. Germline assignment: CDR1 SGDLS and CDR2 YYNGEE. The V gene end was trimmed by 0 bases and the J gene end by 2 bases; junction bases not matched to a gene: 7. CDR3 in DNA: TGTGCCAGCAGCGTAGCTACAGGACTAGCGGGGCTCACAGATACGCAGTATTTT. It specifies CASSVATGLAGLTDTQYF.

The DNA of the CDR3 is TGTGCCAGCAGCCAAGGGGGCTACAGGGGCATCACTAATGAAAAACTGTTTTTT. Translated, it gives CASSQGGYRGITNEKLFF. The chain carries TRBV4-2 and TRBJ1-4; 7 bases match TRBD1. The CDR3 runs 18 residues. Per germline, CDR1 LGHNA and CDR2 YNFKEQ. Trimming removed 1 base from V and 2 bases from J; junction bases left unmatched: 10.

The gene calls are TRBV7-9 and TRBJ1-1; possible D gene TRBD1, 5 bases. Trimming took 2 bases from V and 0 from J, leaving 16 bases between them. The CDR3 sequence is 17 residues long. Germline V gene lookup returns CDR1 SEHNR and CDR2 FQNEAQ (reference sequence). CDR3 sequence: CASSLLGGSGMNTEAFF. The CDR3 DNA is TGTGCCAGCAGCTTATTGGGCGGGTCAGGGATGAACACTGAAGCTTTCTTT.

V usage is TRBV2 and J usage is TRBJ1-2; TRBD1 matches at 12 bases. The V segment lost 1 base and the J segment 5 bases; nucleotides outside the gene matches: 8. This CDR3 region has 17 residues. Germline CDR1 is SNHLY and CDR2 is FYNNEI. The CDR3 DNA sequence: TGTGCCAGCAGTGAAGAAGAGGGACAGGGGGCCTCTTATGGCTACACCTTC. Protein: CASSEEEGQGASYGYTF.

The chain uses TRBV6-6 and TRBJ2-7; 8 bases agree with TRBD1. CDR1 is MNHNY and CDR2 is SVGAGI in the germline V gene (reference sequence). The CDR3 loop spans 13 amino acids. V gave up 7 bases and J gave up 1 base; unmatched junction bases: 3. This CDR3 reads CASMGQESYEQYF. The DNA of the CDR3 is TGTGCCAGCATGGGACAGGAGTCCTACGAGCAGTACTTC.

The V and J genes are TRBV25-1 and TRBJ2-7; D gene ambiguous. This CDR3 has 14 residues. CDR1 is MGHDK, CDR2 SYGVNS, per germline. Trimming shortened V by 6 bases and J by 1 base, and 13 bases separated the two germline ends. CDR3 DNA: TGTGCCAGCAGCCCGAGGACGGCTTCCTACGAGCAGTACTTC. Its protein is CASSPRTASYEQYF.

The V and J genes are TRBV2 and TRBJ2-7; possible D gene TRBD1, 6 bases. CDR1 is SNHLY and CDR2 is FYNNEI in the germline V gene. The CDR3 sequence is 14 residues long. The V and J ends lost 6 bases and 5 bases respectively, with 17 bases between them. CDR3: CASSPQGTGDEQYF. In nucleotides, the CDR3 is TGTGCCAGCAGCCCTCAGGGGACCGGAGACGAGCAGTACTTC.

The table lists this clone with a count of one. V is TRBV29-1 and J is TRBJ1-3, with D unresolved. Trimming left V 4 bases short and J 2 bases short, with 9 bases between. This CDR3 spans 13 amino acids. Germline V CDR1 and CDR2: SQVTM, ANQGSEA. CDR3: CSVGDEPGNTIYF. The CDR3 DNA sequence: TGCAGCGTTGGTGATGAACCTGGAAACACCATATATTTT.

This clone has only a few counts. The rearrangement links TRBV30 to TRBJ1-1; a possible D gene is TRBD1 (6 bases). With 0 bases removed from V and 1 base from J, the gap between germline ends came to 12 bases. This CDR3 contains 15 residues. Looked up from germline, CDR1 is GTSNPN and CDR2 is SVGIG (reference sequence). CDR3: CAWSVGGHRNTEAFF. In DNA form, the CDR3 reads TGTGCCTGGAGTGTAGGGGGACACCGGAACACTGAAGCTTTCTTT.

The CDR3 protein is CASKGFGTEAFF. In DNA form, the CDR3 reads TGTGCCAGTAAGGGTTTTGGCACTGAAGCTTTCTTT. V and J are TRBV19 and TRBJ1-1; D unclear. Germline lookup yields CDR1 LNHDA and CDR2 SQIVND (reference sequence). V was cut by 7 bases and J by 4 bases, with 10 bases left in between. CDR3 length: 12 residues.

V gene TRBV2 combines with J gene TRBJ1-5, with unresolved D. There are 15 residues in the CDR3. Trimming pared 6 bases from V and 1 base from J, leaving 13 bases between. The germline CDR1 and CDR2 sequences are SNHLY and FYNNEI. The CDR3 DNA sequence: TGTGCCAGCAGGCGGGAATTCACAAGCAATCAGCCCCAGCATTTT. Its translation is CASRREFTSNQPQHF.

The V call is TRBV7-9, the J call TRBJ1-4; D is uncertain. This CDR3 region has 13 residues. Trimming left V 1 base short and J 8 bases short, with 8 bases between. Per the germline V gene, CDR1 is SEHNR and CDR2 is FQNEAQ (reference sequence). The CDR3 protein is CASSLGLGEKLFF. The CDR3, as DNA: TGTGCCAGCAGCTTAGGTCTTGGGGAAAAACTGTTTTTT.

This chain connects TRBV6-1 to TRBJ2-1; D uncertain. CDR1 and CDR2 (germline): MNHNS, SASEGT. The CDR3 covers 12 residues. V lost 3 bases, J lost 12 bases, and 12 bases lay in between. The CDR3 is CASSDPTLGQFF. The CDR3 nucleotides are TGTGCCAGCAGTGACCCCACCCTTGGGCAGTTCTTC.